These 10 T cell receptor beta chains originate from one sample sequenced in a study of cytomegalovirus exposure and HLA in healthy donors. Method: immunoSEQ multiplex PCR; TCRdb's copy keeps in-frame clones and lacks some. The table lists under 75,000 clones, almost 95% of them singletons. Sequenced: PBMCs. The receptors stem from a man between 18 and 35 years old in good health and CMV-seropositive.

V usage is TRBV5-5 and J usage is TRBJ2-1; 11 bases agree with TRBD2. CDR1 SGHKS and CDR2 YYEKEE come from the germline V gene (reference sequence). The CDR3 has 16 amino acids. Trimming took 6 bases from V and 4 from J; bases not matched to a gene: 9. CDR3 amino acids: CASIHATSGSYNEQFF. DNA of the CDR3: TGTGCCAGCATCCACGCAACTAGCGGGAGTTACAATGAGCAGTTCTTC.

The chain employs TRBV7-9 and TRBJ2-5; 7 bases match TRBD1. Per the germline V gene, CDR1 is SEHNR and CDR2 is FQNEAQ (reference sequence). The trim removed 4 bases at V and 0 bases at J, leaving 8 bases unmatched. The length of the CDR3 is 16 residues. This chain's CDR3 is CASSSNVGTDQETQYF. CDR3 DNA sequence: TGTGCCAGCAGCTCCAATGTCGGGACAGACCAAGAGACCCAGTACTTC. The entire variable domain, with the rest obtained from reference TRBV7-9 and TRBJ2-5, is as follows: DTGVSQNPRHKITKRGQNVTFRCDPISEHNRLYWYRQTLGQGPEFLTYFQNEAQLEKSRLLSDRFSAERPKGSFSTLEIQRTEQGDSAMYLCASSSNVGTDQETQYFGPGTRLLVL.

This clone was recorded only once. The chain carries TRBV18 and TRBJ1-1; D might be TRBD1 (6 bases). V lost 2 bases and J 5 bases, leaving 15 bases between the germline ends. CDR1 and CDR2 (germline): KGHSH, LQKENI. CDR3 length: 15 residues. DNA of the CDR3: TGTGCCAGCTCACCAACAGGGTCCCGGGGTACTGAAGCTTTCTTT. Translation: CASSPTGSRGTEAFF.

The chain uses TRBV27 and TRBJ2-3; 16 positions match TRBD2. V lost 7 bases to trimming and J lost 3 bases; unmatched junction nucleotides: 7. Germline V gives CDR1 MNHEY, CDR2 SMNVEV (reference sequence). The CDR3 runs 17 residues. Here the CDR3 DNA reads TGTGCCAGCACCGGGACTAGCGGGAGGGCCGGGACAGATACGCAGTATTTT. Protein sequence: CASTGTSGRAGTDTQYF.

CDR3 protein: CASSPLLEAFF. The CDR3 DNA reads as TGTGCCAGCAGCCCTCTTTTGGAAGCTTTCTTT. This chain links TRBV7-9 with TRBJ1-1, with no clear D. Trimming took 5 bases from V and 8 from J, leaving 9 bases between them. The V gene's germline CDR1 is SEHNR and CDR2 FQNEAQ (reference sequence). There are 11 residues in the CDR3.

V gene TRBV10-3 combines with J gene TRBJ2-3, with 11 bases aligning to TRBD1. This CDR3 is built from 15 residues. V was clipped by 9 bases and J by 2 bases; unmatched bases: 7. Germline loops: CDR1 ENHRY, CDR2 SYGVKD. DNA of the CDR3: TGTGCCATGAAGGCGGGACAGGGGGACACAGATACGCAGTATTTT. Protein: CAMKAGQGDTDTQYF.

The chain employs TRBV29-1 and TRBJ2-5; the D is unclear. CDR3 length equals 13 residues. V was pared by 4 bases and J by 3 bases, with 12 bases between. CDR1 is SQVTM, CDR2 ANQGSEA, per germline. The CDR3 spells CSVASRPKETQYF. DNA for the CDR3: TGCAGCGTTGCTAGTCGGCCTAAAGAGACCCAGTACTTC.

The chain carries TRBV7-8 and TRBJ2-7, with TRBD2 matching over 7 bases. The CDR3 is made up of 18 amino acids. Germline-derived CDR1 and CDR2 are SGHVS and FQNEAQ. Trimming removed 1 base from V and 0 bases from J; junction bases left unmatched: 12. CDR3 in DNA: TGTGCCAGCAGCTTAGGGTCAACGGGAGGAAAGAGCTCCTACGAGCAGTACTTC. As protein: CASSLGSTGGKSSYEQYF.

V gene TRBV5-6 combines with J gene TRBJ2-1; possibly TRBD2 for D (7 bases). The V end lost 3 bases, the J end lost 9 bases, and 16 bases lay between the germline ends. The CDR3 has 14 amino acids. From germline, CDR1 is SGHDT and CDR2 YYEEEE. The CDR3 nucleotides are TGTGCCAGCAGCTCCTCAGGGGAGGGCCGTGAGCAGTTCTTC. Amino acids: CASSSSGEGREQFF.

The chain has TRBV6-4 and TRBJ2-3; 9 nucleotides line up with TRBD1. The J segment lost 3 bases and the V segment lost 6 bases, leaving 10 bases of the junction unmatched. The CDR3 contains 16 residues. The germline V gene encodes CDR1 MRHNA and CDR2 SNTAGT. CDR3 DNA sequence: TGTGCCAGCAGCGGGACCCCGGGACAGGGTACAGATACGCAGTATTTT. It codes for CASSGTPGQGTDTQYF.